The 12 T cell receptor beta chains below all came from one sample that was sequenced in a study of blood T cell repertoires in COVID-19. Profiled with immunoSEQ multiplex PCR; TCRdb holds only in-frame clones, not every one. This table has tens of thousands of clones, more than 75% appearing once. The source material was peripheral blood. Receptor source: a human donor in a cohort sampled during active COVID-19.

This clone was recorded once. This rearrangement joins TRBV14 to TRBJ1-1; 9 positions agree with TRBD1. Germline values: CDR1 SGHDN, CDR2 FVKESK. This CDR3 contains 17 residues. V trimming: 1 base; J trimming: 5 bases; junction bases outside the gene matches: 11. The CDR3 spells CASSQVGPGQGRTEAFF. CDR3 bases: TGTGCCAGCAGCCAAGTGGGCCCGGGACAGGGTCGGACTGAAGCTTTCTTT. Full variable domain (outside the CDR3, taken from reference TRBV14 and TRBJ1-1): EAGVTQFPSHSVIEKGQTVTLRCDPISGHDNLYWYRRVMGKEIKFLLHFVKESKQDESGMPNNRFLAERTGGTYSTLKVQPAELEDSGVYFCASSQVGPGQGRTEAFFGQGTRLTVV.

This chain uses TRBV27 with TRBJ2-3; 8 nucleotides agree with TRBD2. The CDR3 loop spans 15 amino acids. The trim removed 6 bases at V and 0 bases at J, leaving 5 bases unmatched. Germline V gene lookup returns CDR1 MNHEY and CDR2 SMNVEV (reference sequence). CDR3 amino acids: CASSPLADSTDTQYF. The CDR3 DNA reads TGTGCCAGCAGCCCACTAGCGGATAGCACAGATACGCAGTATTTT.

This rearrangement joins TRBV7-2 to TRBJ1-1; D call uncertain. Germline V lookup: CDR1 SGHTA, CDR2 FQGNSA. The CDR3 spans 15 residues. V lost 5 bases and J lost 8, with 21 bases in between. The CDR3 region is CASSPENRGGREAFF. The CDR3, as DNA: TGTGCCAGCAGCCCAGAGAATAGAGGAGGTCGCGAAGCTTTCTTT.

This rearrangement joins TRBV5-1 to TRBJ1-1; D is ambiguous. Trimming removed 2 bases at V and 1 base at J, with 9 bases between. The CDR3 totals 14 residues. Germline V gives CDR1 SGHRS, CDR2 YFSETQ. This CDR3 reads CASSFFYRNTEAFF. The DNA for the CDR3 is TGCGCCAGCAGCTTTTTCTACAGGAACACTGAAGCTTTCTTT.

DNA of the CDR3: TGTGCCAGCAGCTTGGATGGCAGAAGCTCCTATAATTCACCCCTCCACTTT. Its protein is CASSLDGRSSYNSPLHF. The genes are TRBV5-6 and TRBJ1-6, with D hard to call. Germline V gene lookup returns CDR1 SGHDT and CDR2 YYEEEE. The V gene lost 0 bases and the J gene lost 0 bases, with 10 bases spanning the gap. The CDR3 runs 17 residues.

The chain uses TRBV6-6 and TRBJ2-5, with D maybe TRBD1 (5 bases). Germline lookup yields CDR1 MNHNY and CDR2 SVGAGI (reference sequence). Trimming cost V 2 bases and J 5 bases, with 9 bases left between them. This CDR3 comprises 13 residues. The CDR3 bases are TGTGCCAGCAGTTACCAGGGCTTGGAGACCCAGTACTTC. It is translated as CASSYQGLETQYF.

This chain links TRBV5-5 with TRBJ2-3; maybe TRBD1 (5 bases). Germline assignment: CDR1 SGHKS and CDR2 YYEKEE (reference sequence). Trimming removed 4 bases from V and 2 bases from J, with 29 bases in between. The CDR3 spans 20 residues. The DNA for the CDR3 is TGTGCCAGCAGCCCTAAGCAGGGTTATCAGAACTCACCCGACACAGATACGCAGTATTTT. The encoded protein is CASSPKQGYQNSPDTDTQYF.

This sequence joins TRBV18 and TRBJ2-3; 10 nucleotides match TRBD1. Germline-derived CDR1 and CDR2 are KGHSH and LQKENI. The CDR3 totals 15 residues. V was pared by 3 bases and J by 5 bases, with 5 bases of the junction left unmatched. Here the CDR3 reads CASSPGTGEGDTQYF. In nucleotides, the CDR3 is TGTGCCAGCTCACCGGGGACAGGGGAGGGAGATACGCAGTATTTT.

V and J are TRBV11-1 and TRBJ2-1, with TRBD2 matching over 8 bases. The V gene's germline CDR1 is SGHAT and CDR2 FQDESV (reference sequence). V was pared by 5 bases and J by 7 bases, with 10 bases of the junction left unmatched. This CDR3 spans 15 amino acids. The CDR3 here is CASSVSGGGSNEQFF. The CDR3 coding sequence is TGTGCCAGCAGCGTCTCGGGCGGGGGGTCAAATGAGCAGTTCTTC.

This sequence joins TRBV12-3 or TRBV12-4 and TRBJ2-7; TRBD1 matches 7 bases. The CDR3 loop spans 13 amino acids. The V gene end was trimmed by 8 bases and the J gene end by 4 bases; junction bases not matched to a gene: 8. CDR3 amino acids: CASARDRMYEQYF. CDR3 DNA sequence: TGTGCCAGCGCCCGGGACAGAATGTACGAGCAGTACTTC.

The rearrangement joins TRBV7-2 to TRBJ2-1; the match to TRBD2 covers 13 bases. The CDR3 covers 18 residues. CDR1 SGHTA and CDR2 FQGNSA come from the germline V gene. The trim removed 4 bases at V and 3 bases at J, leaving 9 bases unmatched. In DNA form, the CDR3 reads TGTGCCAGCAGCTCCCGGACTAGCGGGGGCTCTAGCTACAATGAGCAGTTCTTC. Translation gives CASSSRTSGGSSYNEQFF.

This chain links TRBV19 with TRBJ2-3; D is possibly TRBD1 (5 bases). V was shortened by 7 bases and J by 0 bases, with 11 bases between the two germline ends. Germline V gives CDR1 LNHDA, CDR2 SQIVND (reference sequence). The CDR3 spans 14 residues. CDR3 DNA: TGTGCCAGTAAACAACAGGACAGCACAGATACGCAGTATTTT. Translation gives CASKQQDSTDTQYF.